This T cell receptor (beta chain) was profiled in a study of neurological immune-mediated disorders. Study findings and constraints: HTLV-1-associated myelopathy ranked highest for TCR clonal expansion and multiple sclerosis lowest, beneath healthy controls. According to phylogenetic grouping, one related-CDR3 cluster, a possible signature, contained the repertoires of 18 of 34 multiple sclerosis patients.

This clonotype was detected many times. The antigen remains undetermined. This sample's time point: longitudinal time-point 2. The unsorted libraries were made from 2 million PBMCs kept at -80 C. Per the germline V gene, CDR1 is LGHNT and CDR2 is FRNRAP. J gave up 7 bases and V 6 bases, and 5 bases lay outside the gene matches. The CDR3 covers 13 residues. The making of cDNA relied on 5'RACE with 10-nucleotide random UMIs. TCRdb ran MiXCR on the 5' RACE reads and lists one entry per CDR3 protein. The profile shows about 80,000 distinct CDR3 sequences, 5% to 6% of them singletons. Source material: PBMCs. This sequence originates from a woman aged 55-75 years with multiple sclerosis. This chain links TRBV12-5 with TRBJ1-2; 10 bases line up with TRBD1. CDR3 protein: CASGNDRGLGYTF. The CDR3 nucleotides read TGTGCTAGTGGAAACGACAGGGGGCTTGGCTACACCTTC.